This T cell receptor beta chain was identified during a study of spatial heterogeneity in lung cancer. Study-wide results and caveats: Counts of expanded alpha and beta TCRs within tumors tracked the tumor nonsynonymous mutation count.

TCRdb used MiXCR to reprocess the 5' RACE reads, holding one entry per CDR3 protein. Here the sample spans approximately 7,000 distinct CDR3 sequences, approximately 20% being singletons. Time point defined: sample taken at primary tumor resection. In germline, CDR1 is SGHVS, CDR2 FNYEAQ. The CDR3 contains 13 residues. For this clonotype: The antigen remains unidentified. Germline and junction disagree at one end, which may indicate a read error.

This receptor was taken from a female donor with early-stage non-small cell lung cancer. The genes are TRBV7-6 and TRBJ1-1; D unresolved. The material sequenced was lung tumor tissue, taken at surgery. The CDR3 here is CASSFRGNTEVFF. The CDR3 nucleotides are TGTGCCAGCAGCTTCAGAGGGAACACTGAAGTTTTCTTT.